The TCR beta chain under discussion was sequenced for a study of blood T cell repertoires in COVID-19. Measured with immunoSEQ multiplex PCR; TCRdb has only the in-frame clones, and not every one. The sample includes 60,000 to 85,000 clones, around 87% seen only once; the top ten take over 25%. The CDR3 spans 14 residues. In germline, CDR1 is SNHLY, CDR2 FYNNEI. V was pared by 6 bases and J by 5 bases, with 9 bases of the junction left unmatched. Sequenced input: peripheral blood. This TCR derives from an elderly woman with active or convalescent COVID-19. The gene calls are TRBV2 and TRBJ1-1, with 7 nucleotides matching TRBD1. The CDR3 nucleotides read TGTGCCAGCAGCCCTCGGGACAGTGGGACTGAAGCTTTCTTT. It yields the protein CASSPRDSGTEAFF.